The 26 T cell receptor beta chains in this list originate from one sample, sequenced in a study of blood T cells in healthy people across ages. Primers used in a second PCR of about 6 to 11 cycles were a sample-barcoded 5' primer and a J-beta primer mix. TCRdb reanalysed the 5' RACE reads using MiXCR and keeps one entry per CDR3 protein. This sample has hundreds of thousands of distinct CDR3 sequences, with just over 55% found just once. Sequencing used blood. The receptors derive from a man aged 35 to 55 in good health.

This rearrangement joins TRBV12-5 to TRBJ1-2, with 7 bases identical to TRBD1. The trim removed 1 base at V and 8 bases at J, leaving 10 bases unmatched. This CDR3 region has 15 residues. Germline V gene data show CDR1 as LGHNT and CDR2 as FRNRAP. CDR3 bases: TGTGCTAGTGGTTTGGCTACGGGACAGCCGGACGGCTACACCTTC. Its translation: CASGLATGQPDGYTF.

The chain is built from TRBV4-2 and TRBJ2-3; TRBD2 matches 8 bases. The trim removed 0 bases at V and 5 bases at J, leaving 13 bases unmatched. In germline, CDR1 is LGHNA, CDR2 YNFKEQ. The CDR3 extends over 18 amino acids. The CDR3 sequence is CASSQDLPGLGGRDTQYF. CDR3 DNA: TGTGCCAGCAGCCAAGATCTTCCGGGACTAGGAGGGAGAGATACGCAGTATTTT.

For the CDR3, the DNA is TGTGCCAGCAGCCAAGATAACCTTTCCTACGAGCAGTACTTC. This sequence encodes CASSQDNLSYEQYF. This chain connects TRBV14 to TRBJ2-7; D is unresolved. Germline CDR1 is SGHDN and CDR2 is FVKESK. The ends were cut back, 0 bases at V and 1 base at J, with 7 bases in the middle. CDR3 size: 14 residues.

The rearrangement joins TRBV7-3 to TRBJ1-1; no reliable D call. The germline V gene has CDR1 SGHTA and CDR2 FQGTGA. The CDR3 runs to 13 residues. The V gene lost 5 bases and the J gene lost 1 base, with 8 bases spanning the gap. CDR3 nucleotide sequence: TGTGCCAGCAGCCCCCAGGCGAACACTGAAGCTTTCTTT. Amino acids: CASSPQANTEAFF.

CDR3 amino acids: CASSSQGIYEQYF. CDR3 bases: TGTGCCAGCAGTTCCCAGGGAATTTACGAGCAGTACTTC. The gene calls are TRBV12-3 or TRBV12-4 and TRBJ2-4; D possibly corresponds to TRBD1 (5 bases). The end of the DNA fits TRBJ2-7 better, so the J call may be wrong. CDR3 size: 13 residues.

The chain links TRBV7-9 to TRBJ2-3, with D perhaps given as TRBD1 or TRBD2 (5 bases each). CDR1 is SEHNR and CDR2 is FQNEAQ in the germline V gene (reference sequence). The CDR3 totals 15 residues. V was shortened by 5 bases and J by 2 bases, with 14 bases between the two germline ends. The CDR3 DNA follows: TGTGCCAGCAGCGAAGGGACCGCAGACACAGATACGCAGTATTTT. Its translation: CASSEGTADTDTQYF. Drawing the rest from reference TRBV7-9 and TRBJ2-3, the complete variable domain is DTGVSQNPRHKITKRGQNVTFRCDPISEHNRLYWYRQTLGQGPEFLTYFQNEAQLEKSRLLSDRFSAERPKGSFSTLEIQRTEQGDSAMYLCASSEGTADTDTQYFGPGTRLTVL.

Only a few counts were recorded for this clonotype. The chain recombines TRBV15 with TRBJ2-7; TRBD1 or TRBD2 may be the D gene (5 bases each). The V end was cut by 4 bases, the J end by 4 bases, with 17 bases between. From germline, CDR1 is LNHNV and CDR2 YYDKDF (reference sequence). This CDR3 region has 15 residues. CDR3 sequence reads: CATSTGNGESYEQYF. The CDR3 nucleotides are TGTGCCACCAGCACAGGGAACGGGGAATCTTACGAGCAGTACTTC.

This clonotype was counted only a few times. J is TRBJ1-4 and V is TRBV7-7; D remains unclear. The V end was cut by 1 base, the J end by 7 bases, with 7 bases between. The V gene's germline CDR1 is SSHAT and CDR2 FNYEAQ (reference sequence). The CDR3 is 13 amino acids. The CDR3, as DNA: TGTGCCAGCAGCTTAGAAGCCGGTGAAAAACTGTTTTTT. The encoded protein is CASSLEAGEKLFF.

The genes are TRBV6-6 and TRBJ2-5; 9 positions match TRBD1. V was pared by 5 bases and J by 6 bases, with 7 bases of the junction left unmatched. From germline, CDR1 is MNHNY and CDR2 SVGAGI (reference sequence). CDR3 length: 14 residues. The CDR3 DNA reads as TGTGCCAGCAGTCCGGGGGACAGGGTACAGACCCAGTACTTC. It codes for CASSPGDRVQTQYF.

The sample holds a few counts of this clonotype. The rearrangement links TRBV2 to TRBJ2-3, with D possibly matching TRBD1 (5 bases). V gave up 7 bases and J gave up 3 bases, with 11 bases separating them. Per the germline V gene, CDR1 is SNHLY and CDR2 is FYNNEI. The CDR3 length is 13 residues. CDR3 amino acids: CASMRTSTDTQYF. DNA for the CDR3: TGTGCCAGCATGAGGACATCGACAGATACGCAGTATTTT.

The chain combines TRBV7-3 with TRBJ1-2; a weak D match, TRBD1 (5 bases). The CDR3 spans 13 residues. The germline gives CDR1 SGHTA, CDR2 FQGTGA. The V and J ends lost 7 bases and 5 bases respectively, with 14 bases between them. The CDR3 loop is CASTGDDGYGYTF. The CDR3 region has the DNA TGTGCCAGCACTGGGGACGACGGATATGGCTACACCTTC.

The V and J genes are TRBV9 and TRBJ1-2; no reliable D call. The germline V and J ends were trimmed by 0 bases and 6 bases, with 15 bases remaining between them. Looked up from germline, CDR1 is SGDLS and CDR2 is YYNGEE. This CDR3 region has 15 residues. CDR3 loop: CASSVDFGQAHGYTF. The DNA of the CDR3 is TGTGCCAGCAGCGTAGATTTCGGCCAGGCTCATGGCTACACCTTC.

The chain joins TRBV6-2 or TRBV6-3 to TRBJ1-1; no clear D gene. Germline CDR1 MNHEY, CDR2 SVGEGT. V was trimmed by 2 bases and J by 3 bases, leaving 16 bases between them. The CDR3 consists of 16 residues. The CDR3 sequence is CASSYGISSTDTEAFF. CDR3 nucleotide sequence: TGTGCCAGCAGTTACGGTATCAGTTCTACCGACACTGAAGCTTTCTTT.

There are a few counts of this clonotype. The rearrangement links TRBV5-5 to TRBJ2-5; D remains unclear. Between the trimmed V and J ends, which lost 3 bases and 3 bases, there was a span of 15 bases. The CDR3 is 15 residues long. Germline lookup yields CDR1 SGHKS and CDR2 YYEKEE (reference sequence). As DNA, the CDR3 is TGTGCCAGCAGCTCCCAAGTCGGAGCAGAAGAGACCCAGTACTTC. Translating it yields CASSSQVGAEETQYF.

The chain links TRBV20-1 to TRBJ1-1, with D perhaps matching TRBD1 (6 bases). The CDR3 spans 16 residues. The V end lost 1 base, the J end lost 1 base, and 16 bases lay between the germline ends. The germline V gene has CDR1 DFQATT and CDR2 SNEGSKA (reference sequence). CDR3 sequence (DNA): TGCAGTGCTAGAGTAGGGGGTAGACGGAGGAACACTGAAGCTTTCTTT. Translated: CSARVGGRRRNTEAFF.

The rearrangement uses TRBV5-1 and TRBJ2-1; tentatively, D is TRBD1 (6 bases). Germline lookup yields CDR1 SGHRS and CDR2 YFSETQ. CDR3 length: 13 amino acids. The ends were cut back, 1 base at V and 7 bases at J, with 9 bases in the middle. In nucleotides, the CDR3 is TGCGCCAGCAGCTTGCTCGGACAGAATGAGCAGTTCTTC. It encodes CASSLLGQNEQFF.

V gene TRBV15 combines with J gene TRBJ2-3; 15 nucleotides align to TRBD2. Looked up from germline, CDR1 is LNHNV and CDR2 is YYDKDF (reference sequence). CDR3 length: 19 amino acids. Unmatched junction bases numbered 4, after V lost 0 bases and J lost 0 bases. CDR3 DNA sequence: TGTGCCACCAGCAGAGATTACGGGACTAGCGGGGGGAGCACAGATACGCAGTATTTT. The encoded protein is CATSRDYGTSGGSTDTQYF.

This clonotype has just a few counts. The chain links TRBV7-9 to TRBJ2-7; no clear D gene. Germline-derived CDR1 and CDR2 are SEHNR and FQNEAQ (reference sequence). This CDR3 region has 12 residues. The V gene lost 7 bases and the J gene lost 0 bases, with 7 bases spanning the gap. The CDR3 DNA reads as TGTGCCAGCAAGGCAAGCTCCTACGAGCAGTACTTC. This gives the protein CASKASSYEQYF.

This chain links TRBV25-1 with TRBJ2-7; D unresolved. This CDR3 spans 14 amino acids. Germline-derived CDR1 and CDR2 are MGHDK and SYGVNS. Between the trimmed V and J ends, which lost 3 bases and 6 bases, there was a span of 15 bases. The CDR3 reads CASSDPDGVGEQYF. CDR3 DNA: TGTGCCAGCAGTGATCCTGATGGGGTCGGCGAGCAGTACTTC.

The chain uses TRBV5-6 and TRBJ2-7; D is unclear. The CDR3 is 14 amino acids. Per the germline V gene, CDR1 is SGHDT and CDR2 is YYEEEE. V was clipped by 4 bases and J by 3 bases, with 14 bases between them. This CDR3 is CASSHTDLSYEQYF. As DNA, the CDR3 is TGTGCCAGCAGCCATACCGACCTGAGCTACGAGCAGTACTTC. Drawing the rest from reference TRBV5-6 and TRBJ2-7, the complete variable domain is DAGVTQSPTHLIKTRGQQVTLRCSPKSGHDTVSWYQQALGQGPQFIFQYYEEEERQRGNFPDRFSGHQFPNYSSELNVNALLLGDSALYLCASSHTDLSYEQYFGPGTRLTVT.

Here the CDR3 DNA reads TGTGCCAGCAGTTTCAGCGGGTCTCCTCAGGGGGCAAGTGGCTACACCTTC. Residues: CASSFSGSPQGASGYTF. This rearrangement joins TRBV28 to TRBJ1-2; TRBD1 aligns across 8 bases. J lost 7 bases, V lost 3 bases, and 16 bases had no gene match. The CDR3 is 17 amino acids. CDR1 is MDHEN, CDR2 SYDVKM, per germline.

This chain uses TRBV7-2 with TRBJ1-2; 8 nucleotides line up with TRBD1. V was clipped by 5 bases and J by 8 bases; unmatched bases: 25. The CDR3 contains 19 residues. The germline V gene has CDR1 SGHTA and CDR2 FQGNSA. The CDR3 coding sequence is TGTGCCAGCAGCGCACGAGTAGTCCCTGGACAGGGCGGGAAAGGCGGCTACACCTTC. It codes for CASSARVVPGQGGKGGYTF.

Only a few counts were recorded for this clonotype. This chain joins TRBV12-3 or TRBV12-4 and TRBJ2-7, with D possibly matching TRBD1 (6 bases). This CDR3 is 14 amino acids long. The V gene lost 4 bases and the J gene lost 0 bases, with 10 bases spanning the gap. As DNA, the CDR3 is TGTGCCAGCAGTTCATGGACAGACTCCTACGAGCAGTACTTC. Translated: CASSSWTDSYEQYF.

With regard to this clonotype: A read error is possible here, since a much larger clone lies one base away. The CDR3 is CASSSIRAGAGSTNVLTF. The CDR3 bases are TGTGCCAGCAGTTCTATACGGGCAGGGGCGGGTAGTACCAACGTCCTGACTTTC. The genes are TRBV6-5 and TRBJ2-6; a weak D match, TRBD1 (6 bases). Between the trimmed V and J ends, which lost 4 bases and 8 bases, there was a span of 24 bases. The V gene's germline CDR1 is MNHEY and CDR2 SVGAGI. The CDR3 consists of 18 residues.

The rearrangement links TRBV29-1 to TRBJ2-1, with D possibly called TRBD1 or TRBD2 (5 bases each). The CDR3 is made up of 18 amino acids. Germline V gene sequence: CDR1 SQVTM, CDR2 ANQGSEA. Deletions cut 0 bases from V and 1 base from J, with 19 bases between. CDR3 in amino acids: CSVEETGRLLKSYNEQFF. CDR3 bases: TGCAGCGTTGAAGAAACAGGCCGACTATTAAAATCCTACAATGAGCAGTTCTTC.

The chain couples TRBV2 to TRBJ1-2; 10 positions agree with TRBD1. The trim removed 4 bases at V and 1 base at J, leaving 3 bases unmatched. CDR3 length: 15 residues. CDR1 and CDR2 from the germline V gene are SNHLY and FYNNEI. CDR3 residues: CASSAGTGVNYGYTF. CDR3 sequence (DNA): TGTGCCAGCAGTGCCGGGACAGGGGTTAACTATGGCTACACCTTC.